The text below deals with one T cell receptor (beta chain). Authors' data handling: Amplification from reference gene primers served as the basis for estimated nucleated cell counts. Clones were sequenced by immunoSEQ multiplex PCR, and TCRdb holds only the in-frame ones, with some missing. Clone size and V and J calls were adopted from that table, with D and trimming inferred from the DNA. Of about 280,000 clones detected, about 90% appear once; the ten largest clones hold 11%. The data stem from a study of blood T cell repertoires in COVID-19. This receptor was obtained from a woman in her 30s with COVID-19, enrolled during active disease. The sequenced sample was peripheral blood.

The CDR3 nucleotides are TGTGCCAGTAGTATAGCTCGGCAGGGGAGTCAGCCCCAGCATTTT. As protein: CASSIARQGSQPQHF. The chain joins TRBV19 to TRBJ1-5; perhaps TRBD1 as D (6 bases). The germline V and J ends were trimmed by 1 base and 6 bases, with 13 bases remaining between them. The CDR3 contains 15 residues. In germline, CDR1 is LNHDA, CDR2 SQIVND (reference sequence).